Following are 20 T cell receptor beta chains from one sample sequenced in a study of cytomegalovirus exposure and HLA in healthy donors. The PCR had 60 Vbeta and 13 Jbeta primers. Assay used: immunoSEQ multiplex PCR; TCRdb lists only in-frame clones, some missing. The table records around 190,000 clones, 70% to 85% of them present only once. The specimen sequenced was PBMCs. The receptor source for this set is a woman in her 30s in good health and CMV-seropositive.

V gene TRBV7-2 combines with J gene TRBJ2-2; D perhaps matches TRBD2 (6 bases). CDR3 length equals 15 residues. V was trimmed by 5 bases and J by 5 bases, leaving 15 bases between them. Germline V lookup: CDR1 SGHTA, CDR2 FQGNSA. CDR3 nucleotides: TGTGCCAGCAGCCCCCAAGGGAGGACGACCGGGGAGCTGTTTTTT. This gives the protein CASSPQGRTTGELFF.

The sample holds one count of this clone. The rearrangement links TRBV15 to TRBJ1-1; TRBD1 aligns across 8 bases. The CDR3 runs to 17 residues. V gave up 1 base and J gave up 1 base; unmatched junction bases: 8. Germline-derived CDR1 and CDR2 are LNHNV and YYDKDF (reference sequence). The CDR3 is CATSRVPDRVPNTEAFF. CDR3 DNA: TGTGCCACCAGCAGAGTTCCGGACAGGGTCCCGAACACTGAAGCTTTCTTT.

This chain's CDR3 is CASSRADTQYF. In nucleotides, the CDR3 is TGCGCCAGCAGTCGCGCAGATACGCAGTATTTT. The genes are TRBV23-1 and TRBJ2-3; unclear D gene. TRBV23-1 is filed as an ORF, its function uncertain. The CDR3 loop spans 11 amino acids. Trimming cost V 4 bases and J 4 bases, with 3 bases left between them.

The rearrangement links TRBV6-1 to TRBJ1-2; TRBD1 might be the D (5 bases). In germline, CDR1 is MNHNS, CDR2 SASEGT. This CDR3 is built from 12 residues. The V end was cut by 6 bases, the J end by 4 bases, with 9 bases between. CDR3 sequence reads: CASRTDSYGYTF. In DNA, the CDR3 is TGTGCCAGCAGGACAGACAGCTATGGCTACACCTTC.

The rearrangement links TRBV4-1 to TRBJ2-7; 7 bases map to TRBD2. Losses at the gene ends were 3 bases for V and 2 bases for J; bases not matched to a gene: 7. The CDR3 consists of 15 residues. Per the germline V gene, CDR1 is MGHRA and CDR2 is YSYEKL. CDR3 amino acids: CASSHSTGGTYEQYF. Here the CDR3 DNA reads TGCGCCAGCAGCCATAGTACCGGGGGGACCTACGAGCAGTACTTC.

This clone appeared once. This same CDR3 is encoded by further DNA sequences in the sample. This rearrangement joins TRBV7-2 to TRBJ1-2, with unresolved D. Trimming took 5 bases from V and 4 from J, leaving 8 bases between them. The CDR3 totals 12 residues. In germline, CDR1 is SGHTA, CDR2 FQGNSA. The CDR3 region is CASSRDTYGYTF. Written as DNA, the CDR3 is TGTGCCAGCAGCAGAGATACCTATGGCTACACCTTC.

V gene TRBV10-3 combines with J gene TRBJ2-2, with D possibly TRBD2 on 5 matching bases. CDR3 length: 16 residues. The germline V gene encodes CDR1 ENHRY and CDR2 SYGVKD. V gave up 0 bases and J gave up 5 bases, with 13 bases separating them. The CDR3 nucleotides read TGTGCCATCAGTGAGTCGGTGAGGGCCCAAACCGGGGAGCTGTTTTTT. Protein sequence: CAISESVRAQTGELFF.

CDR3 sequence: CASSFGRENSPLHF. CDR3 DNA: TGTGCCAGCAGCTTCGGAAGGGAGAATTCACCCCTCCACTTT. V gene TRBV7-8 combines with J gene TRBJ1-6; D is unresolved. Germline V CDR1 and CDR2: SGHVS, FQNEAQ. The CDR3 is made up of 14 amino acids. Trimming cost V 3 bases and J 7 bases, with 10 bases left between them.

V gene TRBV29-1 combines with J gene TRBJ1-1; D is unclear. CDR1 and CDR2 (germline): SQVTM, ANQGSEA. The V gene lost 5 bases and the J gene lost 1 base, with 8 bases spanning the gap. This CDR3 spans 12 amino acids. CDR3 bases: TGCAGCGTTAACACGGGGAACACTGAAGCTTTCTTT. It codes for CSVNTGNTEAFF.

Written as DNA, the CDR3 is TGCGCCAGCAGCCCCGGGACTATAAGCGAGCAGTACTTC. Amino acid sequence: CASSPGTISEQYF. The chain recombines TRBV4-1 with TRBJ2-7; 7 nucleotides match TRBD2. The CDR3 contains 13 residues. Per the germline V gene, CDR1 is MGHRA and CDR2 is YSYEKL. The junction had 6 bases not matched to a gene; V was cut back by 4 bases and J by 6 bases.

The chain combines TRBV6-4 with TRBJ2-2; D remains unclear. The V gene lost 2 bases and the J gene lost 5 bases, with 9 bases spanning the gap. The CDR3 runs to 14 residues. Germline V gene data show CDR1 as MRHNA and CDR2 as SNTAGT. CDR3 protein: CASSDDPGTGELFF. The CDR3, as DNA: TGTGCCAGCAGTGACGACCCCGGGACCGGGGAGCTGTTTTTT.

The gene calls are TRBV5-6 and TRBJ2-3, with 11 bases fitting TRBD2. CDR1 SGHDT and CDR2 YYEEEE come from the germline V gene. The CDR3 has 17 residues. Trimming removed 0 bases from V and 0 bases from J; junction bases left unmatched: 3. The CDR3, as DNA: TGTGCCAGCAGCTTGGCTACTAGCGGGGGTAGCACAGATACGCAGTATTTT. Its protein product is CASSLATSGGSTDTQYF.

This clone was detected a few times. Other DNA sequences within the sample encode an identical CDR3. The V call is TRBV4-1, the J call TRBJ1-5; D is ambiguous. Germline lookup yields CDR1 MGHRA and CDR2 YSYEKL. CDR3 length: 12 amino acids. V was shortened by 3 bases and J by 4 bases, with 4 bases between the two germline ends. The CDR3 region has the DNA TGCGCCAGCAGCCACCTTAATCAGCCCCAGCATTTT. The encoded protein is CASSHLNQPQHF.

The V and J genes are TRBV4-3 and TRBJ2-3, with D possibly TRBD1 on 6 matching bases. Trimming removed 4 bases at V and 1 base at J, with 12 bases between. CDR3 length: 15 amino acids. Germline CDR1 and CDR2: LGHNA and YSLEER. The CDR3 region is CASSPQGHRTDTQYF. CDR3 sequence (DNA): TGCGCCAGCAGCCCCCAGGGGCATCGCACAGATACGCAGTATTTT.

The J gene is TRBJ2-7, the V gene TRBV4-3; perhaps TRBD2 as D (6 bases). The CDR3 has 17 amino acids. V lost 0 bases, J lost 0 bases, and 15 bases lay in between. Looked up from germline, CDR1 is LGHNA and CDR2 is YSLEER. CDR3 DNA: TGCGCCAGCAGCCAAGATCGGCTAGCGCAGAGCTCCTACGAGCAGTACTTC. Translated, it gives CASSQDRLAQSSYEQYF.

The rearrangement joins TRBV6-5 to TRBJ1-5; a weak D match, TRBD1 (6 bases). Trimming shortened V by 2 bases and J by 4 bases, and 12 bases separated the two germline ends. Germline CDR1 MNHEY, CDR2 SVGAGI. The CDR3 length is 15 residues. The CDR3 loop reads CASSYGQPENQPQHF. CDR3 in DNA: TGTGCCAGCAGTTACGGACAGCCTGAAAATCAGCCCCAGCATTTT.

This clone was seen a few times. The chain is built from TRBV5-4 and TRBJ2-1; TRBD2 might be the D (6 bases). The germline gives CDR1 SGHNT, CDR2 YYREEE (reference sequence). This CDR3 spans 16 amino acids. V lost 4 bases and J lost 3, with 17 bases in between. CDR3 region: CASSPRGRGGYNEQFF. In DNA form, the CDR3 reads TGTGCCAGCAGCCCCCGAGGGCGGGGCGGCTACAATGAGCAGTTCTTC.

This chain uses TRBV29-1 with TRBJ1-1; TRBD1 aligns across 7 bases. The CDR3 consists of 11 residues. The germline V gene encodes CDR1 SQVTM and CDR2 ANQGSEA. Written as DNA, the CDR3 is TGCAGGGGGGACAGAAACACTGAAGCTTTCTTT. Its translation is CRGDRNTEAFF. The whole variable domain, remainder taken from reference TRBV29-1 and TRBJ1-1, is SAVISQKPSRDICQRGTSLTIQCQVDSQVTMMFWYRQQPGQSLTLIATANQGSEATYESGFVIDKFPISRPNLTFSTLTVSNMSPEDSSIYLCRGDRNTEAFFGQGTRLTVV.

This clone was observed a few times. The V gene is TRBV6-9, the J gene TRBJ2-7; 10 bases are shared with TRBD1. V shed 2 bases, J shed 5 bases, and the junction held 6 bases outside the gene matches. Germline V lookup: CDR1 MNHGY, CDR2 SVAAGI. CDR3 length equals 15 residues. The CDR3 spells CASSYKGQGIHEQYF. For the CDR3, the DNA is TGTGCCAGCAGTTATAAGGGACAGGGGATCCACGAGCAGTACTTC.

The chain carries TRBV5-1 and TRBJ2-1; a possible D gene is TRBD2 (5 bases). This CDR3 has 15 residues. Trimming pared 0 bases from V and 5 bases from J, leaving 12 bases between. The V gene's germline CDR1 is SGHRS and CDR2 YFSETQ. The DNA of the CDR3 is TGCGCCAGCAGCTTGGTAGTTTTCGGGGACAATGAGCAGTTCTTC. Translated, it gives CASSLVVFGDNEQFF.